Listed below are T cell receptor beta chains from one sample, sequenced in a study of T cell changes during pregnancy in multiple sclerosis. Clones were read by immunoSEQ multiplex PCR, and TCRdb kept only the in-frame ones, dropping some. This sample has over 60,000 clones, with 91% found just once. This specimen consisted of peripheral blood, obtained in the third trimester of pregnancy. Receptor source: a female donor in good health, enrolled as a control in a pregnancy study. CDR3s include the opening cysteine and the closing phenylalanine or tryptophan. The order of the fields is V gene, clone size, D gene, J gene, CDR3 DNA, CDR3 protein. A D gene is named only where the DNA matches it firmly. Clone sizes are given selectively: once, few, many, or a class where the clone is expanded.

V gene: TRBV2
clone size: NA
D gene: TRBD1
J gene: TRBJ2-2
CDR3 DNA: TGTGCCAGCAAGTTAACAGGGGGTAGGACCGGGGAGCTGTTTTTT
CDR3 protein: CASKLTGGRTGELFF

V gene: TRBV6-1
clone size: NA
D gene: NA
J gene: TRBJ2-7
CDR3 DNA: TGTGCCAGCAGTGTAGGAGGGAGCGGCTACGAGCAGTACTTC
CDR3 protein: CASSVGGSGYEQYF

V gene: TRBV9
clone size: NA
D gene: TRBD2
J gene: TRBJ2-1
CDR3 DNA: TGTGCCAGCAGCGTAGGCGTAGCGGGGGGAAATGAGCAGTTCTTC
CDR3 protein: CASSVGVAGGNEQFF

V gene: TRBV9
clone size: NA
D gene: TRBD2
J gene: TRBJ2-7
CDR3 DNA: TGTGCCAGCAGCGTAGGGGCTAGCGGGTCCTACGAGCAGTACTTC
CDR3 protein: CASSVGASGSYEQYF

V gene: TRBV7-9
clone size: NA
D gene: TRBD1
J gene: TRBJ1-2
CDR3 DNA: TGTGCCAGCAGCTTATGGACAGGGGCTCCCCCACGCTACACCTTC
CDR3 protein: CASSLWTGAPPRYTF

V gene: TRBV29-1
clone size: NA
D gene: NA
J gene: TRBJ2-1
CDR3 DNA: TGCAGCGTTGCACTAAATCACAATGAGCAGTTCTTC
CDR3 protein: CSVALNHNEQFF

V gene: TRBV21-1
clone size: few
D gene: NA
J gene: TRBJ1-3
CDR3 DNA: TGTGCCAGCGATCGGGGGCAGGGGGGCTCTGGAAACACCATATATTTT
CDR3 protein: CASDRGQGGSGNTIYF

V gene: TRBV7-9
clone size: once
D gene: NA
J gene: TRBJ1-2
CDR3 DNA: TGTGCCAGCAGCTTAGAAGCGGAAGGCTACACCTTC
CDR3 protein: CASSLEAEGYTF

V gene: TRBV5-4
clone size: NA
D gene: NA
J gene: TRBJ2-3
CDR3 DNA: TGTGCCAGCAGCCTGCCGTTGGGCCTTAGCACAGATACGCAGTATTTT
CDR3 protein: CASSLPLGLSTDTQYF

V gene: TRBV29-1
clone size: NA
D gene: NA
J gene: TRBJ2-2
CDR3 DNA: TGCAGCGCTGAACAGGGAAACACCGGGGAGCTGTTTTTT
CDR3 protein: CSAEQGNTGELFF

V gene: TRBV5-1
clone size: NA
D gene: NA
J gene: TRBJ1-4
CDR3 DNA: TGCGCCAGCAGCCCCGGTGTAGGGAGATATAATGAAAAACTGTTTTTT
CDR3 protein: CASSPGVGRYNEKLFF

V gene: TRBV10-3
clone size: NA
D gene: TRBD1
J gene: TRBJ1-1
CDR3 DNA: TGTGCCATCAGTGAGCGGCAAGGTGGACAGGGGGCGAGGGGTACTGAAGCTTTCTTT
CDR3 protein: CAISERQGGQGARGTEAFF

V gene: TRBV2
clone size: NA
D gene: NA
J gene: TRBJ2-3
CDR3 DNA: TGTGCCAGCAGTGGAGGAAACAGGTATACAGATACGCAGTATTTT
CDR3 protein: CASSGGNRYTDTQYF

V gene: TRBV5-1
clone size: few
D gene: NA
J gene: TRBJ1-1
CDR3 DNA: TGCGCCAGCAGCTTGGCCGGGAGGAGTGAAGCTTTCTTT
CDR3 protein: CASSLAGRSEAFF

V gene: TRBV7-9
clone size: NA
D gene: NA
J gene: TRBJ2-1
CDR3 DNA: TGTGCCAGCAGCGCCCTTCCCTTCCGGGAGAGCTCCTACAATGAGCAGTTCTTC
CDR3 protein: CASSALPFRESSYNEQFF

V gene: TRBV2
clone size: NA
D gene: NA
J gene: TRBJ2-7
CDR3 DNA: TGTGCCAGCAGTTACTTCCCAAGCGAGCAGTACTTC
CDR3 protein: CASSYFPSEQYF

V gene: TRBV7-7
clone size: NA
D gene: TRBD1
J gene: TRBJ1-6
CDR3 DNA: TGTGCCAGCAGCTTAGCTCGGGCGGGCAGGGGGAAATATTCACCCCTCCACTTT
CDR3 protein: CASSLARAGRGKYSPLHF

V gene: TRBV19
clone size: few
D gene: TRBD1
J gene: TRBJ1-6
CDR3 DNA: TGTGCCAGTAGTAGGACTTGGACAGGGGGCCTCGATAATTCACCCCTCCACTTT
CDR3 protein: CASSRTWTGGLDNSPLHF

V gene: TRBV2
clone size: NA
D gene: NA
J gene: TRBJ2-1
CDR3 DNA: TGTGCCAGCAGTCTCCTCCCAGGGGGGAATGAGCAGTTCTTC
CDR3 protein: CASSLLPGGNEQFF

V gene: TRBV7-2
clone size: NA
D gene: TRBD1
J gene: TRBJ2-5
CDR3 DNA: TGTGCCAGCAGTCGGGACAGGGGAGAGACCCAGTACTTC
CDR3 protein: CASSRDRGETQYF

V gene: TRBV4-1
clone size: NA
D gene: NA
J gene: TRBJ2-3
CDR3 DNA: TGCGCCAGCAGCCAAGGATCTTGGCTAGCAGCTACAGATACGCAGTATTTT
CDR3 protein: CASSQGSWLAATDTQYF

V gene: TRBV28
clone size: NA
D gene: NA
J gene: TRBJ1-1
CDR3 DNA: TGTGCCAGCAGGGGAGGACACATGAACACTGAAGCTTTCTTT
CDR3 protein: CASRGGHMNTEAFF

V gene: TRBV19
clone size: once
D gene: TRBD2
J gene: TRBJ2-1
CDR3 DNA: TGTGCCAGTCACACAGCGGGAGGCCGCTACAATGAGCAGTTCTTC
CDR3 protein: CASHTAGGRYNEQFF

V gene: TRBV9
clone size: NA
D gene: TRBD2
J gene: TRBJ2-7
CDR3 DNA: TGTGCCAGCAGCGTAGGTGCCCTAGCGGGAGGAACCTACGAGCAGTACTTC
CDR3 protein: CASSVGALAGGTYEQYF

V gene: TRBV2
clone size: NA
D gene: NA
J gene: TRBJ1-5
CDR3 DNA: TGTGCCAGCAGTGATGGCAGGGAATCCGGCAATCAGCCCCAGCATTTT
CDR3 protein: CASSDGRESGNQPQHF

V gene: TRBV5-1
clone size: NA
D gene: NA
J gene: TRBJ2-7
CDR3 DNA: TGCGCCAGCAGCTTGGAGAGGAGCTCCTACGAGCAGTACTTC
CDR3 protein: CASSLERSSYEQYF

V gene: TRBV12-1
clone size: NA
D gene: NA
J gene: TRBJ1-5
CDR3 DNA: TGTGCCAGCAGCCTATCCCACAGGGGCGGTCAGCCCCAGCATTTT
CDR3 protein: CASSLSHRGGQPQHF

V gene: TRBV5-1
clone size: NA
D gene: TRBD2
J gene: TRBJ2-3
CDR3 DNA: TGCGCCAGCAGCTTGGCCGGGACTAGCGGAGATACGCAGTATTTT
CDR3 protein: CASSLAGTSGDTQYF

V gene: TRBV7-9
clone size: NA
D gene: NA
J gene: TRBJ2-1
CDR3 DNA: TGTGCCAGCAGCCCGAGCCCCCTAGCTGCAAACTACAATGAGCAGTTCTTC
CDR3 protein: CASSPSPLAANYNEQFF

V gene: TRBV12-5
clone size: NA
D gene: TRBD1
J gene: TRBJ2-4
CDR3 DNA: TGTGCTAGTGGTTTGGAGGGGGCGGCCAAAAACATTCAGTACTTC
CDR3 protein: CASGLEGAAKNIQYF

V gene: TRBV28
clone size: NA
D gene: NA
J gene: TRBJ1-1
CDR3 DNA: TGTGCCAGCAGTTTGTTGGGGGCCCTTGGGGACACTGAAGCTTTCTTT
CDR3 protein: CASSLLGALGDTEAFF

V gene: TRBV5-1
clone size: NA
D gene: NA
J gene: TRBJ1-2
CDR3 DNA: TGCGCCAGCAGCTTGGGACAAATCTATACTAACTATGGCTACACCTTC
CDR3 protein: CASSLGQIYTNYGYTF

V gene: TRBV6-1
clone size: NA
D gene: TRBD2
J gene: TRBJ2-2
CDR3 DNA: TGTGCCAGCGGACTAGCGGGGGGGCGGACCGGGGAGCTGTTTTTT
CDR3 protein: CASGLAGGRTGELFF

V gene: TRBV2
clone size: NA
D gene: TRBD1
J gene: TRBJ1-1
CDR3 DNA: TGTGCCAGCAACAGGGGTGGGGACACTGAAGCTTTCTTT
CDR3 protein: CASNRGGDTEAFF

V gene: TRBV7-9
clone size: many
D gene: NA
J gene: TRBJ1-2
CDR3 DNA: TGTGCCAGCAGCTTAAATTTGGCAAATGGCTACACCTTC
CDR3 protein: CASSLNLANGYTF

V gene: TRBV4-3
clone size: NA
D gene: TRBD1
J gene: TRBJ1-2
CDR3 DNA: TGCGCCAGCAGCCAGGACAGGGCCTACTATGGCTACACCTTC
CDR3 protein: CASSQDRAYYGYTF

V gene: TRBV27
clone size: NA
D gene: TRBD1
J gene: TRBJ1-1
CDR3 DNA: TGTGCCAGCAGGCGCAACCCGGGACAGGGCACGGACACTGAAGCTTTCTTT
CDR3 protein: CASRRNPGQGTDTEAFF

V gene: TRBV7-7
clone size: NA
D gene: TRBD2
J gene: TRBJ2-1
CDR3 DNA: TGTGCTAGCAGCTCCGGACTAGTTTCTCGTAGGGAGCAGTTCTTC
CDR3 protein: CASSSGLVSRREQFF

V gene: TRBV7-2
clone size: NA
D gene: TRBD1
J gene: TRBJ1-1
CDR3 DNA: TGTGCCAGCAGCCAGTACCGACAGGGGGTGAACACTGAAGCTTTCTTT
CDR3 protein: CASSQYRQGVNTEAFF

V gene: TRBV28
clone size: NA
D gene: TRBD1
J gene: TRBJ1-1
CDR3 DNA: TGTGCCAGCAGTTTTCTGCAGGGGGCGTTAAGCACTGAAGCTTTCTTT
CDR3 protein: CASSFLQGALSTEAFF

V gene: TRBV6-5
clone size: NA
D gene: NA
J gene: TRBJ2-3
CDR3 DNA: TGTGCCAGCAGGAGGTCGAGGACAGCCACAGATACGCAGTATTTT
CDR3 protein: CASRRSRTATDTQYF

V gene: TRBV6-6
clone size: NA
D gene: NA
J gene: TRBJ1-5
CDR3 DNA: TGTGCCAGCATCAATGGGAAGAAGGGGGTTGGGCAGCCCCAGCATTTT
CDR3 protein: CASINGKKGVGQPQHF

V gene: TRBV7-2
clone size: few
D gene: NA
J gene: TRBJ1-1
CDR3 DNA: TGTGCCAGCAGCTCCCGACAGGTCACTGAAGCTTTCTTT
CDR3 protein: CASSSRQVTEAFF

V gene: TRBV4-3
clone size: NA
D gene: TRBD2
J gene: TRBJ2-3
CDR3 DNA: TGCGCCAGCCGATCCGGGACTAGCGGGATAACAGATACGCAGTATTTT
CDR3 protein: CASRSGTSGITDTQYF

V gene: TRBV23-1
clone size: NA
D gene: TRBD2
J gene: TRBJ2-7
CDR3 DNA: TGCGCCAGCAGTCAGACCGTAGCTAGCGGGAGGTACGAGCAGTACTTC
CDR3 protein: CASSQTVASGRYEQYF

V gene: TRBV4-3
clone size: once
D gene: NA
J gene: TRBJ2-1
CDR3 DNA: TGCGCCAGCAGCCAAGGGACAGTAGGGAATGAGCAGTTCTTC
CDR3 protein: CASSQGTVGNEQFF

V gene: TRBV6-1
clone size: NA
D gene: TRBD1
J gene: TRBJ1-5
CDR3 DNA: TGTGCCAGCAGTGGGACAGGGGGCAGCTGGCCCCAGCATTTT
CDR3 protein: CASSGTGGSWPQHF

V gene: TRBV20-1
clone size: NA
D gene: TRBD2
J gene: TRBJ2-1
CDR3 DNA: TGCAGTGTGAGGCGGGAGAATGAGCAGTTCTTC
CDR3 protein: CSVRRENEQFF